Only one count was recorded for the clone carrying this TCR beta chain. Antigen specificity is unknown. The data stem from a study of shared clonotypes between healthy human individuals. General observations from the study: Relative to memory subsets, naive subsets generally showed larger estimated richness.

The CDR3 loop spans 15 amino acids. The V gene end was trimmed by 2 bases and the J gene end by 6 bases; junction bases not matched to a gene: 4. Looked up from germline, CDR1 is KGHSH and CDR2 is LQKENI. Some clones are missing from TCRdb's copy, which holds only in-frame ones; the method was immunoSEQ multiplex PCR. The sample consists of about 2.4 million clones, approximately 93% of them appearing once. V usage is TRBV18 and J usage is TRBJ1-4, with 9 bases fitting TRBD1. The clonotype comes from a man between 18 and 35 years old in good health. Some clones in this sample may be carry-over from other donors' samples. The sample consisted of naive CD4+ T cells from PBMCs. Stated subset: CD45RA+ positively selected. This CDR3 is CASSPRTGVYEKLFF. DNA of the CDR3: TGTGCCAGCTCACCAAGGACAGGGGTTTATGAAAAACTGTTTTTT. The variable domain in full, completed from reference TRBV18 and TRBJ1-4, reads NAGVMQNPRHLVRRRGQEARLRCSPMKGHSHVYWYRQLPEEGLKFMVYLQKENIIDESGMPKERFSAEFPKEGPSILRIQQVVRGDSAAYFCASSPRTGVYEKLFFGSGTQLSVL.